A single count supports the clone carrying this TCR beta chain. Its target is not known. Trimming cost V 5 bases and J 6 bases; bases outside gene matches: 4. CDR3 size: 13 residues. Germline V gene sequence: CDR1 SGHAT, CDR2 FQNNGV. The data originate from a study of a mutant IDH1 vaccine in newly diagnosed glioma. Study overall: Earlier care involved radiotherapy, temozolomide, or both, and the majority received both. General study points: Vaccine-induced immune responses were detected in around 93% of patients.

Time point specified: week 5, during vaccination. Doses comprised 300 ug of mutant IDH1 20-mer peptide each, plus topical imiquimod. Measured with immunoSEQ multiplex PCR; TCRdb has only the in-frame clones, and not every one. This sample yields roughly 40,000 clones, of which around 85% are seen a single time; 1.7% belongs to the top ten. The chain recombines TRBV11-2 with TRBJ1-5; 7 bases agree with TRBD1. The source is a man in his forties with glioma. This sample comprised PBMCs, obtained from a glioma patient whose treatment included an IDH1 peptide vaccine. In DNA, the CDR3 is TGTGCCAGCAGCCCCCCAGGGGGTCAGCCCCAGCATTTT. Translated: CASSPPGGQPQHF. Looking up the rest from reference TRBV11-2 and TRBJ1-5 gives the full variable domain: EAGVAQSPRYKIIEKRQSVAFWCNPISGHATLYWYQQILGQGPKLLIQFQNNGVVDDSQLPKDRFSAERLKGVDSTLKIQPAKLEDSAVYLCASSPPGGQPQHFGDGTRLSIL.